One and the same sample provided the 29 T cell receptor beta chains below, sequenced in a study of OX40 agonist ivuxolimab in advanced cancers. TCRdb's copy holds only in-frame clones and misses some; the assay was immunoSEQ multiplex PCR. The sample yields roughly 100,000 clones, around 91% seen once. Here the sequenced sample was CD4+ or CD8+ T cells sorted from blood, taken in a trial of the OX40 agonist ivuxolimab. Source of these receptors: an adult with an advanced solid tumor such as melanoma, head and neck, liver or kidney cancer.

V and J are TRBV5-1 and TRBJ2-5; perhaps D is TRBD1 or TRBD2 (5 bases each). CDR3 length: 15 residues. V lost 5 bases and J lost 4, with 18 bases in between. Germline V gene data show CDR1 as SGHRS and CDR2 as YFSETQ. CDR3 amino acids: CASRWGPGPGETQYF. CDR3 in DNA: TGCGCCAGCAGATGGGGCCCGGGGCCGGGAGAGACCCAGTACTTC.

The chain recombines TRBV11-2 with TRBJ2-1; possibly TRBD2 for D (5 bases). The length of the CDR3 is 16 residues. V was clipped by 2 bases and J by 7 bases, with 18 bases between them. Germline CDR1 reads SGHAT; CDR2 reads FQNNGV. CDR3 region: CASSLRRGSLENEQFF. CDR3 bases: TGTGCCAGCAGCTTACGTCGGGGATCATTAGAGAATGAGCAGTTCTTC.

This clone was recorded once. This sequence joins TRBV6-4 and TRBJ2-2, with D possibly being TRBD2 (5 bases). The CDR3 is 14 residues long. Trimming stripped 10 bases from V and 0 bases from J, with 12 bases between. Germline V gives CDR1 MRHNA, CDR2 SNTAGT. Here the CDR3 DNA reads TGTGCCACCCAGAGGGCGGCGAACACCGGGGAGCTGTTTTTT. It translates to CATQRAANTGELFF.

This clone was seen once. This chain joins TRBV7-3 and TRBJ2-7; D unresolved. V gave up 6 bases and J gave up 1 base, with 13 bases separating them. This CDR3 has 14 residues. The V gene's germline CDR1 is SGHTA and CDR2 FQGTGA. DNA for the CDR3: TGTGCCAGCAGACAGAACCAGGATTCCTACGAGCAGTACTTC. It yields the protein CASRQNQDSYEQYF.

This clone appeared a single time. The chain employs TRBV19 and TRBJ1-5; 9 nucleotides agree with TRBD1. The CDR3 is 18 residues long. Trimming took 3 bases from V and 2 from J; bases not matched to a gene: 11. Germline V gene data show CDR1 as LNHDA and CDR2 as SQIVND (reference sequence). The CDR3 region has the DNA TGTGCCAGTAGTATCCCCCTGACAGGGGGTACTGGCAATCAGCCCCAGCATTTT. As protein: CASSIPLTGGTGNQPQHF.

This chain links TRBV9 with TRBJ1-2; 10 nucleotides agree with TRBD1. Germline CDR1 is SGDLS and CDR2 is YYNGEE. The CDR3 runs to 18 residues. After removal of 4 bases from V and 4 bases from J, the junction contained 16 bases not matched to a gene. The CDR3 spells CASSPKTGGVATIYGYTF. CDR3 bases: TGTGCCAGCAGCCCCAAGACAGGGGGCGTCGCCACTATCTATGGCTACACCTTC.

The chain recombines TRBV7-2 with TRBJ2-5, with 14 nucleotides matching TRBD2. V shed 2 bases, J shed 1 base, and the junction held 6 bases outside the gene matches. This CDR3 spans 18 amino acids. From germline, CDR1 is SGHTA and CDR2 FQGNSA. The DNA for the CDR3 is TGTGCCAGCAGCTTAATGGGACTAGCGGGAGTGTCCCAAGAGACCCAGTACTTC. It yields the protein CASSLMGLAGVSQETQYF.

The chain is built from TRBV9 and TRBJ2-2; possible D gene TRBD2, 6 bases. The ends were cut back, 3 bases at V and 1 base at J, with 13 bases in the middle. The CDR3 has 16 residues. Germline assignment: CDR1 SGDLS and CDR2 YYNGEE. CDR3 in amino acids: CASSAGTEGNTGELFF. DNA of the CDR3: TGTGCCAGCAGCGCCGGGACTGAAGGGAACACCGGGGAGCTGTTTTTT.

CDR3 sequence: CASSFGRRQNYEQYF. The CDR3 bases are TGTGCCAGCAGCTTTGGTAGACGTCAAAACTACGAGCAGTACTTC. The gene calls are TRBV7-8 and TRBJ2-7; no definite D call. Germline-derived CDR1 and CDR2 are SGHVS and FQNEAQ. The CDR3 consists of 15 residues. The V and J ends lost 3 bases and 3 bases respectively, with 15 bases between them.

This chain links TRBV10-2 with TRBJ2-1, with D perhaps TRBD1 (5 bases). CDR1 and CDR2 from the germline V gene are WSHSY and SAAADI. V was shortened by 2 bases and J by 3 bases, with 8 bases between the two germline ends. The CDR3 is 14 amino acids. In nucleotides, the CDR3 is TGCGCCAGCAGTGAGGTGACAGACTACAATGAGCAGTTCTTC. This gives the protein CASSEVTDYNEQFF.

The V call is TRBV30, the J call TRBJ2-3; 7 bases align to TRBD2. The V segment lost 2 bases and the J segment 4 bases; nucleotides outside the gene matches: 15. The length of the CDR3 is 17 residues. Germline V lookup: CDR1 GTSNPN, CDR2 SVGIG (reference sequence). The CDR3 here is CAWSTGNGGRVADTQYF. The CDR3 region has the DNA TGTGCCTGGAGTACAGGTAATGGCGGGAGAGTTGCAGATACGCAGTATTTT.

The gene calls are TRBV2 and TRBJ1-3, with D unclear. V lost 4 bases to trimming and J lost 0 bases, with 10 bases between them. This CDR3 is 15 amino acids long. The germline V gene encodes CDR1 SNHLY and CDR2 FYNNEI. CDR3 bases: TGTGCCAGCAGTGTAGGAGATTTCTCTGGAAACACCATATATTTT. It codes for CASSVGDFSGNTIYF.

This clone was seen a few times. The rearrangement joins TRBV9 to TRBJ2-7; TRBD2 matches 8 bases. The junction had 8 bases not matched to a gene; V was cut back by 0 bases and J by 3 bases. The CDR3 loop spans 16 amino acids. In germline, CDR1 is SGDLS, CDR2 YYNGEE. CDR3 protein: CASSVGGAGDLYEQYF. The DNA for the CDR3 is TGTGCCAGCAGCGTAGGGGGAGCGGGAGACCTCTACGAGCAGTACTTC.

The chain employs TRBV13 and TRBJ2-3; perhaps TRBD1 as D (5 bases). Germline CDR1 is PRHDT and CDR2 is FYEKMQ (reference sequence). The CDR3 totals 15 residues. V was shortened by 6 bases and J by 0 bases, with 13 bases between the two germline ends. CDR3 residues: CASRRAKGSTDTQYF. CDR3 sequence (DNA): TGTGCCAGCAGACGGGCGAAGGGGAGCACAGATACGCAGTATTTT.

The chain is built from TRBV28 and TRBJ1-4; 9 nucleotides agree with TRBD1. Per germline, CDR1 MDHEN and CDR2 SYDVKM. V lost 6 bases to trimming and J lost 6 bases; unmatched junction nucleotides: 8. The CDR3 spans 15 residues. The CDR3 nucleotides read TGTGCCAGCAGGCGAACAGGGGGCGCTGATGAAAAACTGTTTTTT. Translated: CASRRTGGADEKLFF.

The chain couples TRBV18 to TRBJ2-5; perhaps TRBD1 as D (6 bases). Looked up from germline, CDR1 is KGHSH and CDR2 is LQKENI. Trimming removed 0 bases at V and 2 bases at J, with 7 bases between. This CDR3 comprises 14 residues. This chain's CDR3 is CASSPPGTQETQYF. The CDR3 bases are TGTGCCAGCTCACCACCCGGGACACAAGAGACCCAGTACTTC.

The V call is TRBV5-4, the J call TRBJ1-2; D perhaps matches TRBD1 (5 bases). Germline CDR1 reads SGHNT; CDR2 reads YYREEE (reference sequence). There are 14 residues in the CDR3. Deletions cut 0 bases from V and 4 bases from J, with 10 bases between. CDR3 protein: CASSLARESYGYTF. CDR3 bases: TGTGCCAGCAGCTTGGCCAGGGAGAGCTATGGCTACACCTTC.

A note on this clone: The junction does not match germline at one end; this may be a read error. The chain uses TRBV30 and TRBJ2-7; TRBD1 aligns across 9 bases. CDR1 is GTSNPN and CDR2 is SVGIG in the germline V gene (reference sequence). This CDR3 spans 14 amino acids. The CDR3 loop reads CAWRAPGQGDAPSW. The DNA for the CDR3 is TGTGCCTGGAGAGCTCCGGGACAGGGTGACGCACCTTCATGG.

V and J are TRBV7-9 and TRBJ2-7; 8 bases are shared with TRBD2. The CDR3 runs to 15 residues. J gave up 6 bases and V 1 base, and 8 bases lay outside the gene matches. Germline V gene sequence: CDR1 SEHNR, CDR2 FQNEAQ (reference sequence). Written as DNA, the CDR3 is TGTGCCAGCAGCTTAGTTAGCGGGAATATCCCCGAGCAGTACTTC. Translating it yields CASSLVSGNIPEQYF.

This rearrangement joins TRBV5-4 to TRBJ2-1; TRBD2 matches 8 bases. This CDR3 is built from 15 residues. V lost 1 base, J lost 6 bases, and 6 bases stayed unmatched. Germline assignment: CDR1 SGHNT and CDR2 YYREEE (reference sequence). The CDR3 is CASSLSGGLGNEQFF. The CDR3 DNA reads as TGTGCCAGCAGCTTGAGCGGGGGCCTAGGCAATGAGCAGTTCTTC.

The chain uses TRBV19 and TRBJ2-1; 8 bases are a match to TRBD2. The V and J ends lost 5 bases and 10 bases, in that order; junction bases with no gene match: 7. This CDR3 region has 13 residues. Per the germline V gene, CDR1 is LNHDA and CDR2 is SQIVND (reference sequence). CDR3 in amino acids: CASSPTPGGEQFF. DNA of the CDR3: TGTGCCAGTAGTCCGACGCCGGGAGGGGAGCAGTTCTTC.

V is TRBV7-6 and J is TRBJ2-7, with D unresolved. This CDR3 is built from 14 residues. The germline CDR1 and CDR2 sequences are SGHVS and FNYEAQ. V was pared by 3 bases and J by 5 bases, with 14 bases between. In nucleotides, the CDR3 is TGTGCCAGCAGCTTGGAACTAATTGGCGACGAGCAGTACTTC. Protein sequence: CASSLELIGDEQYF.

This chain connects TRBV4-3 to TRBJ2-1; D is ambiguous. This CDR3 region has 11 residues. Germline-derived CDR1 and CDR2 are LGHNA and YSLEER. V was trimmed by 2 bases and J by 4 bases, leaving 0 bases between them. CDR3: CASSQYNEQFF. The CDR3 coding sequence is TGCGCCAGCAGCCAATACAATGAGCAGTTCTTC.

This clone was counted a single time. The chain is built from TRBV11-1 and TRBJ2-5; tentatively, D is TRBD1 or TRBD2 (5 bases each). Looked up from germline, CDR1 is SGHAT and CDR2 is FQDESV (reference sequence). With 1 base removed from V and 7 bases from J, the gap between germline ends came to 13 bases. CDR3 size: 14 residues. The CDR3 coding sequence is TGTGCCAGCAGCTTAGAGGCCCTGGGACGGACCCAGTACTTC. It yields the protein CASSLEALGRTQYF.

This clone was seen only a few times. The gene calls are TRBV7-2 and TRBJ2-2; TRBD1 agrees at 7 bases. This CDR3 contains 14 residues. The germline V gene has CDR1 SGHTA and CDR2 FQGNSA. V was pared by 5 bases and J by 0 bases, with 0 bases of the junction left unmatched. The CDR3 sequence: CASSGTANTGELFF. The CDR3 bases are TGTGCCAGCAGCGGGACAGCGAACACCGGGGAGCTGTTTTTT.

The chain joins TRBV5-6 to TRBJ1-1, with D hard to call. The V gene lost 3 bases and the J gene lost 1 base, with 16 bases spanning the gap. Germline CDR1 is SGHDT and CDR2 is YYEEEE. The CDR3 is 16 amino acids. CDR3 loop: CASSSFTASPNTEAFF. In nucleotides, the CDR3 is TGTGCCAGCAGCTCTTTTACAGCGTCCCCGAACACTGAAGCTTTCTTT.

This chain connects TRBV29-1 to TRBJ2-3; 9 bases are shared with TRBD2. Germline CDR1 reads SQVTM; CDR2 reads ANQGSEA. V gave up 6 bases and J gave up 4 bases; unmatched junction bases: 8. The CDR3 runs to 14 residues. The CDR3 DNA follows: TGCAGCGTATGTATAGCGGGAGACCCAGATACGCAGTATTTT. Its translation is CSVCIAGDPDTQYF.

The genes are TRBV5-1 and TRBJ2-1; D possibly corresponds to TRBD1 (5 bases). From germline, CDR1 is SGHRS and CDR2 YFSETQ. V lost 1 base to trimming and J lost 1 base, with 12 bases between them. This CDR3 contains 16 residues. CDR3 region: CASSLNVQGSYNEQFF. The CDR3, as DNA: TGCGCCAGCAGCTTGAATGTCCAGGGATCCTACAATGAGCAGTTCTTC. The whole variable domain, filled in from reference TRBV5-1 and TRBJ2-1, reads KAGVTQTPRYLIKTRGQQVTLSCSPISGHRSVSWYQQTPGQGLQFLFEYFSETQRNKGNFPGRFSGRQFSNSRSEMNVSTLELGDSALYLCASSLNVQGSYNEQFFGPGTRLTVL.

The chain combines TRBV9 with TRBJ2-7; a weak D match, TRBD1 (5 bases). The length of the CDR3 is 13 residues. Trimming shortened V by 3 bases and J by 0 bases, and 7 bases separated the two germline ends. Germline CDR1 and CDR2: SGDLS and YYNGEE. CDR3 nucleotides: TGTGCCAGCAGCGAACAGGACTCCTACGAGCAGTACTTC. Protein sequence: CASSEQDSYEQYF.